Many counts were recorded for the clone carrying this T cell receptor beta chain. Authors of the study amplified TCR beta CDR3 regions from RNA transcripts. HTBI primers were employed in a first-round RT-PCR of the TCR CDR3. Each CDR3 protein is one row after TCRdb ran MiXCR on the multiplex PCR reads. This sample has roughly 500,000 distinct CDR3 sequences; approximately 49% occur once, and the top ten carry about 40%. V lost 1 base to trimming and J lost 1 base, with 7 bases between them. The CDR3 runs 14 residues. CDR1 is SGHTA, CDR2 FQGTGA, per germline. This sample was included in a study of T cells in Graves' hyperthyroidism and ophthalmopathy.

Source material: peripheral blood or thyroid tissue (not recorded which). V and J are TRBV7-3 and TRBJ1-1, with no clear D. This clonotype was sampled from an adult woman with Graves' disease, either hyperthyroidism or ophthalmopathy (not recorded which). CDR3 sequence (DNA): TGTGCCAGCAGCTTAAGACACGAGAACACTGAAGCTTTCTTT. The encoded protein is CASSLRHENTEAFF.